The TCR beta chain under discussion was sequenced for a study of blood T cell repertoires in COVID-19. Across the study: The United States, Italy and Spain provided the acute and convalescent COVID-19 samples.

The germline gives CDR1 SGDLS, CDR2 YYNGEE. Trimming removed 0 bases from V and 6 bases from J; junction bases left unmatched: 3. The length of the CDR3 is 15 residues. Cohorts were assigned according to the clinical history that participants reported. Participants classified as exposed had met a COVID-19 case within 2 weeks before study entry. Only in-frame clones appear in the TCRdb table, and some are missing; sequencing was by immunoSEQ multiplex PCR. The table lists 200,000 to 250,000 clones, about 90% of them singletons. The TCR originated in a man aged 30 to 45 who had been exposed to COVID-19. The gene calls are TRBV9 and TRBJ2-3; 11 bases are shared with TRBD2. The specimen was PBMCs or T cells enriched from blood (not recorded which). The CDR3 region is CASSVAPSGGDTQYF. The CDR3 DNA reads as TGTGCCAGCAGCGTAGCTCCTAGCGGGGGGGATACGCAGTATTTT.